This record concerns one T cell receptor (beta chain) sequence. Germline CDR1 and CDR2: SNHLY and FYNNEI. Germline trimming cut 7 bases from V and 3 bases from J; bases unmatched to any gene: 7. CDR3 size: 15 residues. Profiling relied on immunoSEQ multiplex PCR, and the TCRdb table lists in-frame clones only, not all of them. The profile shows some 97,000 clones, roughly nine tenths of them singletons. The data were obtained in a study of control samples from healthy donors and cancer patients. The sequencing input was blood. The source of this sequence is a woman aged 45 to 65 in good health. This chain uses TRBV2 with TRBJ2-2, with 8 bases fitting TRBD2. The CDR3 DNA is TGTGCCAGCATGCCCAGCGGGAGACACACCGGGGAGCTGTTTTTT. Translating gives CASMPSGRHTGELFF.